A single sample gave rise to the 15 T cell receptor beta chains below, sequenced in a study of cytomegalovirus exposure and HLA in healthy donors. In the PCR, 60 Vbeta and 13 Jbeta primers were used. Measured with immunoSEQ multiplex PCR; TCRdb has only the in-frame clones, and not every one. Of about 170,000 clones in the sample, roughly three quarters were seen once. Sample: PBMCs. These receptors were collected from a woman between 50 and 59 years old in good health and CMV-seronegative.

The V and J genes are TRBV5-8 and TRBJ2-1; 7 bases are a match to TRBD1. The CDR3 extends over 14 amino acids. V lost 2 bases and J lost 7; bases outside the gene matches: 6. Germline V gene sequence: CDR1 SGHTS, CDR2 YDEGEE. The CDR3 sequence is CASSLGTDLNEQFF. CDR3 DNA: TGTGCCAGCAGCTTAGGGACAGATTTAAATGAGCAGTTCTTC.

This clone has more than one count but fewer than ten. The V gene is TRBV5-1, the J gene TRBJ2-5; a weak D match, TRBD1 (5 bases). The CDR3 contains 14 residues. Germline V lookup: CDR1 SGHRS, CDR2 YFSETQ. Trimming removed 5 bases at V and 7 bases at J, with 18 bases between. The CDR3 bases are TGCGCCAGCAGTTCGCCTGGGGCCCGCGGGACCCAGTACTTC. Its translation: CASSSPGARGTQYF.

This chain links TRBV19 with TRBJ2-5, with TRBD1 matching over 11 bases. The V and J ends lost 6 bases and 5 bases, in that order; junction bases with no gene match: 11. This CDR3 spans 16 amino acids. Germline V gene data show CDR1 as LNHDA and CDR2 as SQIVND (reference sequence). DNA of the CDR3: TGTGCCAGTAGCTCACCGGACAGGGGGCCACTGGAGACCCAGTACTTC. Translating it yields CASSSPDRGPLETQYF.

The chain is built from TRBV7-8 and TRBJ2-1, with TRBD1 identical over 8 bases. This CDR3 is 14 amino acids long. Germline CDR1 and CDR2: SGHVS and FQNEAQ. V dropped 4 bases and J dropped 6; count of bases not matched to a gene: 5. Here the CDR3 reads CASSYRDRGNEQFF. CDR3 DNA sequence: TGTGCCAGCAGCTATAGAGACAGGGGCAATGAGCAGTTCTTC.

CDR3 amino acids: CASSSPSGSGREQYF. Here the CDR3 DNA reads TGTGCCAGCAGTTCCCCTAGCGGGAGCGGTCGGGAGCAGTACTTC. This chain joins TRBV28 and TRBJ2-7; 10 bases match TRBD2. Germline lookup yields CDR1 MDHEN and CDR2 SYDVKM. V trimming: 4 bases; J trimming: 7 bases; junction bases outside the gene matches: 10. The CDR3 has 15 amino acids.

J is TRBJ1-5 and V is TRBV19; D perhaps matches TRBD1 (5 bases). The CDR3 is 15 amino acids. Per germline, CDR1 LNHDA and CDR2 SQIVND (reference sequence). V lost 4 bases to trimming and J lost 3 bases, with 13 bases between them. Here the CDR3 DNA reads TGTGCCAGTAGTAGGGGCGGTGTTGACAATCAGCCCCAGCATTTT. Translation gives CASSRGGVDNQPQHF.

V is TRBV15 and J is TRBJ1-5; unclear D gene. V was pared by 4 bases and J by 7 bases, with 8 bases between. Per the germline V gene, CDR1 is LNHNV and CDR2 is YYDKDF (reference sequence). CDR3 size: 12 residues. CDR3 loop: CATSNPRQPQHF. DNA for the CDR3: TGTGCCACCAGCAACCCGAGGCAGCCCCAGCATTTT.

V is TRBV2 and J is TRBJ1-4; D unclear. The V and J ends lost 2 bases and 7 bases respectively, with 14 bases between them. CDR1 and CDR2 from the germline V gene are SNHLY and FYNNEI. The CDR3 totals 15 residues. CDR3: CASSERVSSVEKLFF. The CDR3 nucleotides read TGTGCCAGCAGTGAACGAGTGTCCTCGGTTGAAAAACTGTTTTTT.

The chain is built from TRBV4-2 and TRBJ1-4; D ambiguous. Germline values: CDR1 LGHNA, CDR2 YNFKEQ. The ends were cut back, 1 base at V and 10 bases at J, with 10 bases in the middle. This CDR3 has 13 amino acids. Here the CDR3 DNA reads TGTGCCAGCAGCCAAGTTGACACCCCAAAACTGTTTTTT. Translated, it gives CASSQVDTPKLFF.

The CDR3 DNA is TGTGCCAGCAGCGAACAGGGTTTCTCTGGGGCCAACGTCCTGACTTTC. This gives the protein CASSEQGFSGANVLTF. The rearrangement uses TRBV7-3 and TRBJ2-6, with D possibly being TRBD1 (6 bases). Trimming removed 5 bases at V and 0 bases at J, with 11 bases between. Germline lookup yields CDR1 SGHTA and CDR2 FQGTGA. The CDR3 has 16 amino acids.

This chain links TRBV27 with TRBJ1-2; D may be TRBD1 (5 bases). Looked up from germline, CDR1 is MNHEY and CDR2 is SMNVEV (reference sequence). The V end was cut by 5 bases, the J end by 6 bases, with 13 bases between. CDR3 length equals 13 residues. The CDR3 sequence is CASSDAGLDGYTF. In DNA form, the CDR3 reads TGTGCCAGCAGTGATGCAGGGTTGGATGGCTACACCTTC.

Details on this clone: This same CDR3 is encoded by further DNA sequences in the sample. V gene TRBV19 combines with J gene TRBJ1-4, with unresolved D. This CDR3 region has 14 residues. The V end was cut by 9 bases, the J end by 0 bases, with 11 bases between. The germline V gene encodes CDR1 LNHDA and CDR2 SQIVND (reference sequence). This CDR3 is CASSQQTTNEKLFF. The CDR3 DNA is TGTGCCAGCAGTCAACAGACAACTAATGAAAAACTGTTTTTT.

V and J are TRBV9 and TRBJ2-1; 8 nucleotides align to TRBD2. The CDR3 covers 19 residues. V was clipped by 3 bases and J by 7 bases; unmatched bases: 21. CDR1 and CDR2 (germline): SGDLS, YYNGEE. The CDR3 loop reads CASSARLGGVAGPENEQFF. The CDR3 nucleotides read TGTGCCAGCAGCGCCCGTTTGGGAGGGGTAGCGGGACCTGAGAATGAGCAGTTCTTC.

The chain employs TRBV7-9 and TRBJ2-5; D is unresolved. V was shortened by 3 bases and J by 4 bases, with 3 bases between the two germline ends. CDR3 size: 11 residues. The germline V gene has CDR1 SEHNR and CDR2 FQNEAQ (reference sequence). The CDR3 DNA reads TGTGCCAGCAGCTTCGGAGAGACCCAGTACTTC. Translating gives CASSFGETQYF.

This rearrangement joins TRBV18 to TRBJ1-5; TRBD1 agrees at 7 bases. V dropped 2 bases and J dropped 7; count of bases not matched to a gene: 5. Germline CDR1 KGHSH, CDR2 LQKENI. The CDR3 totals 14 residues. CDR3 in DNA: TGTGCCAGCTCACCAGACAGGGTAGAGCAGCCCCAGCATTTT. It is translated as CASSPDRVEQPQHF.